The rows below give T cell receptor beta chains drawn from one sample of a study of control samples from healthy donors and cancer patients. Sequenced by immunoSEQ multiplex PCR; TCRdb stores in-frame clones only, minus some. The top ten hold over 1.3% of the sample, which has about 170,000 clones, 94% seen once. Source material: blood. The receptors originated from a woman younger than 30 in good health. Each CDR3 is given with its conserved first and last residue. The D gene is left open where the match is weak. Clone sizes are given selectively: once, few, many, or a class where the clone is expanded.

d_gene | len | j_gene | v_gene | abundance | CDR3nt | CDR3aa
NA | 15 | TRBJ2-6 | TRBV7-9 | NA | TGTGCCAGCAGCGTGCAGGGCTCTGGGGCCAACGTCCTGACTTTC | CASSVQGSGANVLTF
NA | 15 | TRBJ1-5 | TRBV27 | NA | TGTGCCAGCAGTTTTTATTCCGGGACGGATCAGCCCCAGCATTTT | CASSFYSGTDQPQHF
NA | 16 | TRBJ2-6 | TRBV7-7 | NA | TGTGCTAGCAGCTTACGGTTATCCTCTGGGGCCAACGTCCTGACTTTC | CASSLRLSSGANVLTF
NA | 15 | TRBJ1-2 | TRBV5-4 | NA | TGTGCCACCGGGGGCCCAAGCTCTAAGTTTGGTGGCTACACCTTC | CATGGPSSKFGGYTF
NA | 16 | TRBJ1-4 | TRBV7-2 | NA | TGTGCCAGCAGCATTAACGGAACGGTTCCCAATGAAAAACTGTTTTTT | CASSINGTVPNEKLFF
NA | 12 | TRBJ2-5 | TRBV14 | once | TGTGCCAGCAGCCAAGCGGGGGAGACCCAGTACTTC | CASSQAGETQYF
NA | 17 | TRBJ1-4 | TRBV5-1 | NA | TGCGCCAGCAGCTACGGGGGGGCGGAGTTGTCCATCGAAAAACTGTTTTTT | CASSYGGAELSIEKLFF
NA | 14 | TRBJ2-7 | TRBV5-1 | few | TGCGCCAGCAGCAGGGACGGTCAAACCTACGAGCAGTACTTC | CASSRDGQTYEQYF
NA | 15 | TRBJ1-2 | TRBV5-6 | NA | TGTGCCAGCAGCTCTTTGACAGAGTACGCCTATGGCTACACCTTC | CASSSLTEYAYGYTF
NA | 15 | TRBJ1-1 | TRBV7-9 | once | TGTGCCAGCAGCCCTCTAGGCGGGCAGGCGACCGAAGCTTTCTTT | CASSPLGGQATEAFF
NA | 13 | TRBJ2-3 | TRBV3-1/TRBV3-2 | NA | TGTGCCAGCAGCCAAGCGGGGACAGATACGCAGTATTTT | CASSQAGTDTQYF
NA | 11 | TRBJ1-6 | TRBV15 | NA | TGTGCCACCAGCAACCGGGGACCCCTCCACTTT | CATSNRGPLHF
NA | 14 | TRBJ2-3 | TRBV5-1 | once | TGCGCCAGTAATATATGGGGAAGCACAGATACGCAGTATTTT | CASNIWGSTDTQYF
TRBD1 | 17 | TRBJ2-5 | TRBV24-1 | NA | TGTGCCACCAGTGATTTTCGCAGGACAGGGGGTGGAGAGACCCAGTACTTC | CATSDFRRTGGGETQYF
TRBD1 | 16 | TRBJ1-3 | TRBV7-2 | NA | TGTGCCAGCAGCGCGACCGGGACAGGGTCTGGAAACACCATATATTTT | CASSATGTGSGNTIYF
TRBD2 | 18 | TRBJ2-1 | TRBV9 | NA | TGTGCCAGCAGCGTTGGTCCCCCTCTAGCGGGGGGTTACAATGAGCAGTTCTTC | CASSVGPPLAGGYNEQFF